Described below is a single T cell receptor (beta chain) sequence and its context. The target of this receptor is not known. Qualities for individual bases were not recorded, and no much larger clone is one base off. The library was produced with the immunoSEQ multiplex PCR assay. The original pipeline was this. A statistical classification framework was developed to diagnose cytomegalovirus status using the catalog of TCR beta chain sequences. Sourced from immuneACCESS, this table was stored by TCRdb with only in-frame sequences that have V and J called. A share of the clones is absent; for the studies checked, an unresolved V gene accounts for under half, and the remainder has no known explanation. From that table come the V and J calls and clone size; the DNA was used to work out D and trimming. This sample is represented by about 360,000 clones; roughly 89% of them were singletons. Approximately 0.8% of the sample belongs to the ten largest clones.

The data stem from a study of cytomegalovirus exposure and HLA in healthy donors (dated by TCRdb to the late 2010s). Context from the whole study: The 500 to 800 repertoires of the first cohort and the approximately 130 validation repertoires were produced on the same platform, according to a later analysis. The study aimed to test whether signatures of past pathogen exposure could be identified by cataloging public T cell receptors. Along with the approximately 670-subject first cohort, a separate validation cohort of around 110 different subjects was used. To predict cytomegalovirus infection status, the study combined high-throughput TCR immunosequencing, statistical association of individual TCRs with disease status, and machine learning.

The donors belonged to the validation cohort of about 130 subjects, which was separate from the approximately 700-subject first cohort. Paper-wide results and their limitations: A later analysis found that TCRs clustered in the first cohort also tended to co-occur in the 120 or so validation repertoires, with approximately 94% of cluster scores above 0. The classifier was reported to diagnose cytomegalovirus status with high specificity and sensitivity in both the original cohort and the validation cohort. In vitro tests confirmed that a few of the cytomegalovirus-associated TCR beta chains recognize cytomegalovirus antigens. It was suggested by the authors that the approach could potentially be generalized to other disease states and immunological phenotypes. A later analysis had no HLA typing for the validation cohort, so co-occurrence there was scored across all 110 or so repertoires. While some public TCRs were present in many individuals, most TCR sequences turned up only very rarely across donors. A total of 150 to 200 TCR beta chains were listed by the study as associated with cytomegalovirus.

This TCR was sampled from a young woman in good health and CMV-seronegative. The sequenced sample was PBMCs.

In nucleotides, the sequence is TGCGCCAGCAGTGAGTTGAGAGACTCCTACAATGAGCAGTTCTTC. Protein translation: CASSELRDSYNEQFF. The chain employs TRBV10-1 and TRBJ2-1; the D gene identity is not certain. Trimming costs V 1 base and J 0 bases, and their ends lie 7 bases apart. The CDR3 runs 15 residues from the cysteine to the phenylalanine. Of the read, only the CDR3 DNA is kept; its 45 bases are in frame from base 1. The germline V gene (reference sequence) supplies CDR1 WNHNN and CDR2 SYGVQD.